A single sample gave rise to the 32 T cell receptor beta chains below, sequenced in a study of patients and donors after allogeneic stem cell transplantation. Via MiXCR, TCRdb re-called the RT-PCR reads, giving one row per CDR3 protein. The sample contains over 400,000 distinct CDR3 sequences, roughly 17% of which appear only once. The source material was blood, either unsorted or a sorted T cell fraction (not recorded which). The receptor set was obtained from a human donor who was either an allogeneic HSCT recipient or a stem cell or donor lymphocyte infusion donor (not recorded which). It is not recorded whose cells these are; they may come from a transplant donor.

The chain uses TRBV6-5 and TRBJ2-7; D uncertain. CDR1 and CDR2 (germline): MNHEY, SVGAGI. The CDR3 runs to 14 residues. With 0 bases removed from V and 2 bases from J, the gap between germline ends came to 8 bases. The CDR3 region is CASSYSRQTYEQYF. CDR3 nucleotides: TGTGCCAGCAGTTACTCACGGCAGACCTACGAGCAGTACTTC.

This clonotype was seen only a few times. The V gene is TRBV20-1, the J gene TRBJ2-7; tentatively, D is TRBD2 (6 bases). Trimming took 0 bases from V and 0 from J, leaving 9 bases between them. Germline V lookup: CDR1 DFQATT, CDR2 SNEGSKA (reference sequence). The CDR3 contains 14 residues. Written as DNA, the CDR3 is TGCAGTGCTAGAGATCAGGGAGGCTCCTACGAGCAGTACTTC. Encoded protein: CSARDQGGSYEQYF.

This clonotype was observed many times. The chain employs TRBV4-1 and TRBJ2-1, with D unclear. V was trimmed by 1 base and J by 3 bases, leaving 7 bases between them. This CDR3 is 14 amino acids long. Germline V gene data show CDR1 as MGHRA and CDR2 as YSYEKL. CDR3 amino acids: CASSQGPSYNEQFF. CDR3 DNA: TGCGCCAGCAGCCAAGGTCCCAGCTACAATGAGCAGTTCTTC.

J is TRBJ2-3 and V is TRBV9; no reliable D call. Per the germline V gene, CDR1 is SGDLS and CDR2 is YYNGEE. Trimming cost V 1 base and J 0 bases, with 6 bases left between them. This CDR3 contains 14 residues. CDR3 protein: CASSVSRSTDTQYF. CDR3 sequence (DNA): TGTGCCAGCAGCGTAAGTAGAAGCACAGATACGCAGTATTTT.

This chain connects TRBV5-6 to TRBJ2-5; 9 nucleotides line up with TRBD1. This CDR3 contains 15 residues. V was clipped by 4 bases and J by 4 bases; unmatched bases: 8. CDR1 and CDR2 (germline): SGHDT, YYEEEE. CDR3 amino acids: CASSTTGTGRETQYF. DNA for the CDR3: TGTGCCAGCAGCACAACCGGGACAGGGCGAGAGACCCAGTACTTC.

This clonotype showed up just a few times. J is TRBJ1-1 and V is TRBV27; 7 bases match TRBD1. The trim removed 3 bases at V and 2 bases at J, leaving 9 bases unmatched. The CDR3 runs 16 residues. Per the germline V gene, CDR1 is MNHEY and CDR2 is SMNVEV (reference sequence). DNA of the CDR3: TGTGCCAGCAGTTTCAGGGGGGCCGCCTCAAACACTGAAGCTTTCTTT. It is translated as CASSFRGAASNTEAFF.

The J gene is TRBJ2-1, the V gene TRBV24-1; D perhaps matches TRBD2 (5 bases). CDR3 size: 14 residues. With 9 bases removed from V and 3 bases from J, the gap between germline ends came to 14 bases. In germline, CDR1 is KGHDR, CDR2 SFDVKD. CDR3 coding DNA: TGTGCCACCGGAGGACGTACCAACTACAATGAGCAGTTCTTC. Translating it yields CATGGRTNYNEQFF.

V usage is TRBV28 and J usage is TRBJ1-2; 11 bases map to TRBD1. This CDR3 has 15 residues. CDR1 is MDHEN, CDR2 SYDVKM, per germline. V shed 4 bases and J 7 bases; nucleotides not matched to a gene: 8. CDR3 in amino acids: CASSSLTGTGGGYTF. Written as DNA, the CDR3 is TGTGCCAGCAGTTCCCTTACCGGGACAGGGGGTGGCTACACCTTC.

The chain uses TRBV9 and TRBJ2-1, with 10 bases identical to TRBD2. CDR1 is SGDLS, CDR2 YYNGEE, per germline. CDR3 length: 17 amino acids. Trimming removed 0 bases from V and 8 bases from J; junction bases left unmatched: 11. The CDR3 sequence: CASSVAVLAGVADEQFF. The CDR3 DNA reads TGTGCCAGCAGCGTAGCTGTGCTAGCGGGAGTGGCGGATGAGCAGTTCTTC.

The genes are TRBV21-1 and TRBJ2-7; TRBD1, the table's D call, was not compared with the DNA. TRBV21-1 counts as a pseudogene. The CDR3 totals 18 residues. DNA of the CDR3: TGTGCCAGCAGCAAAGAAGGAACAGGGATGGTCGTACCCTACGAGCAGTACTTC. It is translated as CASSKEGTGMVVPYEQYF.

V and J are TRBV7-6 and TRBJ2-1; TRBD2 agrees at 11 bases. The junction had 5 bases not matched to a gene; V was cut back by 5 bases and J by 5 bases. The CDR3 totals 15 residues. Germline loops: CDR1 SGHVS, CDR2 FNYEAQ. The CDR3 DNA follows: TGTGCCAGCAGCCCAAGACTAGCGGGGCACAATGAGCAGTTCTTC. Translating it yields CASSPRLAGHNEQFF.

The gene calls are TRBV30 and TRBJ2-3; D is unresolved. V was pared by 3 bases and J by 1 base, with 8 bases between. The CDR3 covers 13 residues. Germline V gene data show CDR1 as GTSNPN and CDR2 as SVGIG (reference sequence). The CDR3 here is CAWSSRRTDTQYF. CDR3 DNA: TGTGCCTGGAGCTCTAGGCGCACAGATACGCAGTATTTT.

This chain connects TRBV9 to TRBJ2-1; a weak D match, TRBD1 (5 bases). CDR1 is SGDLS and CDR2 is YYNGEE in the germline V gene. V was trimmed by 2 bases and J by 7 bases, leaving 13 bases between them. CDR3 length equals 14 residues. The DNA for the CDR3 is TGTGCCAGCAGCGTGTCCGGACAAGGGAATGAGCAGTTCTTC. Translation: CASSVSGQGNEQFF.

The rearrangement uses TRBV6-2 or TRBV6-3 and TRBJ2-3; the match to TRBD2 covers 10 bases. The CDR3 has 18 amino acids. Trimming removed 0 bases from V and 2 bases from J; junction bases left unmatched: 8. CDR1 and CDR2 from the germline V gene are MNHEY and SVGEGT. The DNA of the CDR3 is TGTGCCAGCAGTTACTCTGGGGTAGCGGGAGGCCCCACAGATACGCAGTATTTT. Encoded protein: CASSYSGVAGGPTDTQYF.

In this sample, this clonotype turned up a few times. The genes are TRBV4-2 and TRBJ2-2; D gene uncertain. The CDR3 is 15 residues long. Trimming removed 1 base at V and 0 bases at J, with 6 bases between. Germline V gene sequence: CDR1 LGHNA, CDR2 YNFKEQ. The chain's CDR3 is CASSQVGTNTGELFF. The CDR3 nucleotides are TGTGCCAGCAGCCAAGTGGGAACGAACACCGGGGAGCTGTTTTTT.

The rearrangement links TRBV7-2 to TRBJ2-2; TRBD2 matches 11 bases. Germline trimming cut 4 bases from V and 3 bases from J; bases unmatched to any gene: 7. CDR3 size: 17 residues. The V gene's germline CDR1 is SGHTA and CDR2 FQGNSA. The CDR3, as DNA: TGTGCCAGCAGCTACCTTACTAGCGGGAGTTACACCGGGGAGCTGTTTTTT. Protein product: CASSYLTSGSYTGELFF.

This clonotype was seen only a few times. The rearrangement joins TRBV6-5 to TRBJ2-7; 7 nucleotides align to TRBD2. Germline trimming cut 2 bases from V and 5 bases from J; bases unmatched to any gene: 6. Germline V CDR1 and CDR2: MNHEY, SVGAGI. This CDR3 has 14 residues. The CDR3 spells CASSYRTSSNEQYF. In DNA form, the CDR3 reads TGTGCCAGCAGTTACAGGACTAGTTCCAACGAGCAGTACTTC.

V gene TRBV29-1 combines with J gene TRBJ1-3; D uncertain. The V and J ends lost 4 bases and 6 bases respectively, with 13 bases between them. Germline lookup yields CDR1 SQVTM and CDR2 ANQGSEA. This CDR3 contains 13 residues. The CDR3 DNA is TGCAGCGTTGGTGGGTCACTAGAAAACACCATATATTTT. It codes for CSVGGSLENTIYF.

This clonotype occurred once. The chain couples TRBV9 to TRBJ2-1; possibly TRBD1 for D (5 bases). Germline loops: CDR1 SGDLS, CDR2 YYNGEE. The CDR3 is made up of 17 amino acids. V lost 2 bases, J lost 7 bases, and 22 bases lay in between. This chain's CDR3 is CASSVAITGAARNEQFF. The CDR3 nucleotides are TGTGCCAGCAGCGTCGCGATTACAGGAGCCGCGAGGAATGAGCAGTTCTTC. The full variable domain, rest sourced from reference TRBV9 and TRBJ2-1, is DSGVTQTPKHLITATGQRVTLRCSPRSGDLSVYWYQQSLDQGLQFLIQYYNGEERAKGNILERFSAQQFPDLHSELNLSSLELGDSALYFCASSVAITGAARNEQFFGPGTRLTVL.

V is TRBV2 and J is TRBJ2-3; the match to TRBD1 covers 9 bases. The CDR3 has 15 amino acids. CDR1 is SNHLY, CDR2 FYNNEI, per germline. Losses at the gene ends were 5 bases for V and 4 bases for J; bases not matched to a gene: 7. This CDR3 is CASSKQGAVADTQYF. The CDR3 DNA reads TGTGCCAGCAGTAAACAGGGGGCCGTCGCAGATACGCAGTATTTT. Using reference TRBV2 and TRBJ2-3 for the parts outside the CDR3, the full variable domain is EPEVTQTPSHQVTQMGQEVILRCVPISNHLYFYWYRQILGQKVEFLVSFYNNEISEKSEIFDDQFSVERPDGSNFTLKIRSTKLEDSAMYFCASSKQGAVADTQYFGPGTRLTVL.

Ten or more counts support this clonotype. CDR3 coding DNA: TGTGCCAGCAGTTTGGGGATTGGCTATGGCTACACCTTC. Translating gives CASSLGIGYGYTF. V usage is TRBV12-3 or TRBV12-4 and J usage is TRBJ1-2; D is undetermined. The CDR3 has 13 amino acids. Between the trimmed V and J ends, which lost 3 bases and 4 bases, there was a span of 9 bases.

This clonotype was seen a handful of times. V is TRBV7-2 and J is TRBJ1-6, with D maybe TRBD1 (5 bases). The length of the CDR3 is 17 residues. Trimming left V 5 bases short and J 6 bases short, with 20 bases between. In germline, CDR1 is SGHTA, CDR2 FQGNSA. CDR3 in amino acids: CASSPLGVGDLNSPLHF. CDR3 nucleotide sequence: TGTGCCAGCAGCCCATTGGGGGTAGGGGACCTTAATTCACCCCTCCACTTT.

This clonotype was observed a handful of times. The rearrangement uses TRBV21-1 and TRBJ1-5. TRBV21-1 constitutes a pseudogene. The CDR3 is 15 residues long. The CDR3 region has the DNA TGTGCCAGCAGCAAATGCCGCGGGCCTAATCAGCCCCAGCATTTT. Protein product: CASSKCRGPNQPQHF.

The chain recombines TRBV7-9 with TRBJ1-3; no reliable D call. V was pared by 5 bases and J by 0 bases, with 11 bases between. The CDR3 totals 15 residues. Per the germline V gene, CDR1 is SEHNR and CDR2 is FQNEAQ (reference sequence). The CDR3 DNA sequence: TGTGCCAGCAGCCAATCGGGGAGCTCTGGAAACACCATATATTTT. Translating it yields CASSQSGSSGNTIYF.

The CDR3 nucleotides are TGTGCCAGCAGCTGGACAGGGCGGAATTCACCCCTCCACTTT. Its translation: CASSWTGRNSPLHF. The chain combines TRBV11-2 with TRBJ1-6; 8 positions match TRBD1. Losses at the gene ends were 4 bases for V and 7 bases for J; bases not matched to a gene: 3. The CDR3 loop spans 14 amino acids. Germline loops: CDR1 SGHAT, CDR2 FQNNGV.

The V and J genes are TRBV2 and TRBJ2-7; D is ambiguous. Trimming took 6 bases from V and 2 from J, leaving 11 bases between them. Germline V gives CDR1 SNHLY, CDR2 FYNNEI. CDR3 length equals 13 residues. The CDR3, as DNA: TGTGCCAGCAGACCCCCAGGAGCCTACGAGCAGTACTTC. It specifies CASRPPGAYEQYF.

This clonotype occurred a few times. The rearrangement joins TRBV4-1 to TRBJ2-1, with D tentatively TRBD2 (5 bases). CDR3 length: 16 amino acids. The V end lost 4 bases, the J end lost 3 bases, and 16 bases lay between the germline ends. The germline V gene encodes CDR1 MGHRA and CDR2 YSYEKL. The CDR3 here is CASSRDEDSLYNEQFF. The CDR3 DNA reads as TGCGCCAGCAGCCGAGACGAGGACTCCCTCTACAATGAGCAGTTCTTC.

In its sample, this clonotype was seen a few times. V and J are TRBV12-3 or TRBV12-4 and TRBJ1-2, with TRBD1 as a possible D gene (5 bases). With 3 bases removed from V and 5 bases from J, the gap between germline ends came to 13 bases. The CDR3 is 14 residues long. CDR3 DNA sequence: TGTGCCAGCAGTTTCGGCAGGGAAGGATATGGCTACACCTTC. Protein: CASSFGREGYGYTF.

In its sample, this clonotype was seen a few times. The CDR3 loop reads CASSSTGTVDYGYTF. The CDR3 region has the DNA TGCGCCAGCAGCTCCACCGGGACCGTGGACTATGGCTACACCTTC. The chain couples TRBV5-1 to TRBJ1-2, with D perhaps matching TRBD1 (5 bases). The V end lost 3 bases, the J end lost 3 bases, and 15 bases lay between the germline ends. The germline V gene has CDR1 SGHRS and CDR2 YFSETQ. This CDR3 is 15 amino acids long.

V and J are TRBV6-1 and TRBJ1-1; a possible D gene is TRBD1 (6 bases). The CDR3 totals 14 residues. Germline assignment: CDR1 MNHNS and CDR2 SASEGT. V was cut by 5 bases and J by 4 bases, with 14 bases left in between. CDR3 sequence reads: CASSRGERGTEAFF. As DNA, the CDR3 is TGTGCCAGCAGTAGGGGGGAAAGGGGCACTGAAGCTTTCTTT.

This clonotype has only a few counts. This chain connects TRBV12-3 or TRBV12-4 to TRBJ2-3, with D possibly TRBD1 on 6 matching bases. V shed 1 base and J shed 4 bases, with 12 bases lying between them. The CDR3 sequence is 15 residues long. The CDR3 nucleotides read TGTGCCAGCAGTTTAGGGGGGCCTCGTGCAGATACGCAGTATTTT. Its protein product is CASSLGGPRADTQYF.

V usage is TRBV27 and J usage is TRBJ2-1; TRBD1 aligns across 7 bases. The junction had 17 bases not matched to a gene; V was cut back by 7 bases and J by 5 bases. Per germline, CDR1 MNHEY and CDR2 SMNVEV (reference sequence). This CDR3 is built from 17 residues. In nucleotides, the CDR3 is TGTGCCAGCACCGTGAACAGGGGCCTGGGGCCTAACAATGAGCAGTTCTTC. Translation gives CASTVNRGLGPNNEQFF.